This entry lists 24 T cell receptor beta chains sequenced from one sample in a study of T cell changes during pregnancy in multiple sclerosis. The assay was immunoSEQ multiplex PCR, and TCRdb's table has in-frame clones only and misses some. The repertoire holds around 19,000 clones, with 70% to 90% as singletons. Sequenced material: CD8+ T cells from peripheral blood mononuclear cells, taken after pregnancy. These receptors were collected from a female donor in good health, enrolled as a control in a pregnancy study.

The chain joins TRBV7-9 to TRBJ2-7; the D is unclear. The CDR3 length is 15 residues. CDR1 SEHNR and CDR2 FQNEAQ come from the germline V gene (reference sequence). Trimming shortened V by 4 bases and J by 7 bases, and 20 bases separated the two germline ends. The CDR3 nucleotides read TGTGCCAGCAGCTCCCCATTCACGCCCAACGGGGAGCAGTACTTC. This gives the protein CASSSPFTPNGEQYF.

V usage is TRBV9 and J usage is TRBJ2-3; D is ambiguous. Trimming took off 0 bases at V and 11 bases at J, with 7 bases between the two ends. The CDR3 consists of 11 residues. The germline CDR1 and CDR2 sequences are SGDLS and YYNGEE. The CDR3 bases are TGTGCCAGCAGCGTAGGGCAGGAGCAGTATTTT. It specifies CASSVGQEQYF.

Note on this clone: One junction end disagrees with the germline gene, perhaps due to a read error. The chain uses TRBV4-1 and TRBJ2-7; 8 bases align to TRBD2. Germline lookup yields CDR1 MGHRA and CDR2 YSYEKL. This CDR3 has 15 amino acids. This CDR3 is CARSQVEAGAHEQYF. The CDR3 region has the DNA TGCGCCCGCAGCCAAGTGGAAGCGGGAGCCCACGAGCAGTACTTC.

This clone was found a few times. This chain links TRBV28 with TRBJ1-1, with D hard to call. The CDR3 is 12 residues long. Germline CDR1 reads MDHEN; CDR2 reads SYDVKM. V dropped 3 bases and J dropped 5 bases, with 7 bases sitting between them. The CDR3 region has the DNA TGTGCCAGCAGTTTGAGTTGGACTGAAGCTTTCTTT. This translates into CASSLSWTEAFF.

This chain joins TRBV5-6 and TRBJ2-7, with a weak D call TRBD2 (6 bases). Germline V gene data show CDR1 as SGHDT and CDR2 as YYEEEE. V gave up 1 base and J gave up 3 bases, with 17 bases separating them. The CDR3 loop spans 16 amino acids. CDR3 DNA sequence: TGTGCCAGCAGCTTGATCGCGGGGAAGATCCACTACGAGCAGTACTTC. Protein product: CASSLIAGKIHYEQYF. Filled out from reference TRBV5-6 and TRBJ2-7, the complete variable domain reads DAGVTQSPTHLIKTRGQQVTLRCSPKSGHDTVSWYQQALGQGPQFIFQYYEEEERQRGNFPDRFSGHQFPNYSSELNVNALLLGDSALYLCASSLIAGKIHYEQYFGPGTRLTVT.

This sequence joins TRBV4-1 and TRBJ2-1, with 12 bases identical to TRBD2. The CDR3 has 15 amino acids. In germline, CDR1 is MGHRA, CDR2 YSYEKL. V lost 5 bases, J lost 7 bases, and 6 bases stayed unmatched. CDR3 coding DNA: TGCGCCAGCAGCGAACCGACTAGCGGGGGTAATGAGCAGTTCTTC. This encodes CASSEPTSGGNEQFF.

The chain uses TRBV12-5 and TRBJ2-7; 7 bases fit TRBD1. CDR3 size: 19 residues. Trimming removed 0 bases from V and 2 bases from J; junction bases left unmatched: 16. Germline CDR1 is LGHNT and CDR2 is FRNRAP. The CDR3 sequence: CASGLVHPGQEDLAYEQYF. DNA of the CDR3: TGTGCTAGTGGTTTGGTCCACCCCGGACAGGAGGATCTGGCCTACGAGCAGTACTTC. Complete variable domain (other parts from reference TRBV12-5 and TRBJ2-7): DARVTQTPRHKVTEMGQEVTMRCQPILGHNTVFWYRQTMMQGLELLAYFRNRAPLDDSGMPKDRFSAEMPDATLATLKIQPSEPRDSAVYFCASGLVHPGQEDLAYEQYFGPGTRLTVT.

The V and J genes are TRBV6-1 and TRBJ1-1, with a tentative D call TRBD1 (6 bases). Looked up from germline, CDR1 is MNHNS and CDR2 is SASEGT. V was pared by 6 bases and J by 7 bases, with 21 bases between. This CDR3 region has 15 residues. In nucleotides, the CDR3 is TGTGCCAGCAGGGGAACCCAGGGGACCTCAGATGAAGCTTTCTTT. This codes for CASRGTQGTSDEAFF.

The rearrangement links TRBV19 to TRBJ1-1, with D possibly TRBD1 on 6 matching bases. V lost 10 bases and J lost 8, with 17 bases in between. CDR1 and CDR2 (germline): LNHDA, SQIVND (reference sequence). This CDR3 is 12 amino acids long. CDR3: CATGLGTFEAFF. The CDR3 DNA sequence: TGTGCCACCGGGTTAGGGACATTCGAAGCTTTCTTT.

The chain joins TRBV30 to TRBJ1-2; the D gene is possibly TRBD1 (5 bases). The CDR3 sequence is 12 residues long. Germline V CDR1 and CDR2: GTSNPN, SVGIG (reference sequence). The V end was cut by 8 bases, the J end by 7 bases, with 17 bases between. CDR3 residues: CAHIRGVSGYTF. The CDR3 DNA follows: TGTGCCCACATCCGGGGGGTTTCTGGCTACACCTTC.

The chain recombines TRBV9 with TRBJ2-1; 8 nucleotides match TRBD1. This CDR3 contains 17 residues. J gave up 6 bases and V 1 base, and 12 bases lay outside the gene matches. CDR1 and CDR2 from the germline V gene are SGDLS and YYNGEE. CDR3 in DNA: TGTGCCAGCAGCGTAACTAAAACGGGACAGGACCCCAATGAGCAGTTCTTC. Amino acids: CASSVTKTGQDPNEQFF.

The chain uses TRBV9 and TRBJ1-1, with a tentative D call TRBD1 (5 bases). V lost 3 bases to trimming and J lost 0 bases, with 12 bases between them. Germline CDR1 reads SGDLS; CDR2 reads YYNGEE. The CDR3 is 15 amino acids. The CDR3 loop reads CASSEGVLMNTEAFF. The CDR3 DNA is TGTGCCAGCAGCGAAGGGGTCCTCATGAACACTGAAGCTTTCTTT.

J is TRBJ2-6 and V is TRBV15, with 7 bases identical to TRBD2. Germline V gene sequence: CDR1 LNHNV, CDR2 YYDKDF (reference sequence). CDR3 length: 17 amino acids. The ends lost 0 bases at V and 2 bases at J; junction bases unmatched: 4. DNA of the CDR3: TGTGCCACCAGCAGAGATGGGGGGGGTGCTGGGGCCAACGTCCTGACTTTC. Amino acid sequence: CATSRDGGGAGANVLTF. Looking up the rest from reference TRBV15 and TRBJ2-6 gives the full variable domain: DAMVIQNPRYQVTQFGKPVTLSCSQTLNHNVMYWYQQKSSQAPKLLFHYYDKDFNNEADTPDNFQSRRPNTSFCFLDIRSPGLGDTAMYLCATSRDGGGAGANVLTFGAGSRLTVL.

The chain recombines TRBV19 with TRBJ2-7; D possibly corresponds to TRBD2 (6 bases). The germline V and J ends were trimmed by 1 base and 2 bases, with 6 bases remaining between them. Looked up from germline, CDR1 is LNHDA and CDR2 is SQIVND (reference sequence). This CDR3 has 13 residues. Written as DNA, the CDR3 is TGTGCCAGTAGTATAGCGGGGGCCTACGAGCAGTACTTC. This gives the protein CASSIAGAYEQYF.

The genes are TRBV10-1 and TRBJ1-5; D is perhaps TRBD1 (6 bases). CDR1 and CDR2 from the germline V gene are WNHNN and SYGVQD (reference sequence). V lost 6 bases and J lost 9, with 18 bases in between. This CDR3 has 14 amino acids. CDR3 in DNA: TGCGCCAGCAGACAGGGTCCCAAGATGGTGCCCCAGCATTTT. Residues: CASRQGPKMVPQHF.

This chain joins TRBV14 and TRBJ2-3, with TRBD2 identical over 10 bases. Losses at the gene ends were 5 bases for V and 4 bases for J; bases not matched to a gene: 6. Germline V lookup: CDR1 SGHDN, CDR2 FVKESK. The CDR3 runs 15 residues. For the CDR3, the DNA is TGTGCCAGCAGCATTCTAGCGGGAGCGCCAGATACGCAGTATTTT. It yields the protein CASSILAGAPDTQYF. Drawing the rest from reference TRBV14 and TRBJ2-3, the complete variable domain is EAGVTQFPSHSVIEKGQTVTLRCDPISGHDNLYWYRRVMGKEIKFLLHFVKESKQDESGMPNNRFLAERTGGTYSTLKVQPAELEDSGVYFCASSILAGAPDTQYFGPGTRLTVL.

DNA of the CDR3: TGTGCCAGCAGTGAGTCGGCAGGGGGCAAAGAGACCCAGTACTTC. Translated: CASSESAGGKETQYF. J is TRBJ2-5 and V is TRBV2, with TRBD1 matching 8 bases. Germline V gene lookup returns CDR1 SNHLY and CDR2 FYNNEI. With 3 bases clipped from V and 3 bases from J, the junction kept 6 bases outside the gene matches. The CDR3 runs to 15 residues.

The chain employs TRBV27 and TRBJ2-7; D is possibly TRBD2 (6 bases). Germline V gene lookup returns CDR1 MNHEY and CDR2 SMNVEV (reference sequence). The CDR3 spans 14 residues. V lost 0 bases to trimming and J lost 1 base, with 7 bases between them. The CDR3 nucleotides read TGTGCCAGCAGTTTATCCGGGGGATCCTACGAGCAGTACTTC. Translated: CASSLSGGSYEQYF.

The rearrangement links TRBV11-3 to TRBJ2-1; the match to TRBD2 covers 8 bases. V was clipped by 5 bases and J by 4 bases; unmatched bases: 4. CDR3 size: 14 residues. Germline V gene sequence: CDR1 SGHNT, CDR2 YENEEA. CDR3 loop: CASSGSGGYNEQFF. For the CDR3, the DNA is TGTGCCAGCAGCGGAAGCGGGGGATACAATGAGCAGTTCTTC.

This clone has just a few counts. V gene TRBV6-4 combines with J gene TRBJ1-2; 8 bases match TRBD1. This CDR3 comprises 14 residues. V dropped 3 bases and J dropped 8; count of bases not matched to a gene: 8. CDR1 and CDR2 (germline): MRHNA, SNTAGT. In DNA form, the CDR3 reads TGTGCCAGCAGTGAGGACAGGGACCCCTCCGGCTACACCTTC. Amino acids: CASSEDRDPSGYTF.

This chain joins TRBV2 and TRBJ1-1; 8 positions match TRBD1. Germline CDR1 and CDR2: SNHLY and FYNNEI. The CDR3 length is 13 residues. Trimming at V came to 6 bases and at J to 10 bases, leaving 10 bases not matched to a gene. CDR3: CASRFGQGSGAFF. Written as DNA, the CDR3 is TGTGCCAGCAGATTCGGACAGGGTTCCGGAGCTTTCTTT.

This chain connects TRBV7-9 to TRBJ2-5, with 10 bases matching TRBD2. Germline CDR1 is SEHNR and CDR2 is FQNEAQ (reference sequence). J was trimmed by 5 bases and V by 4 bases; bases with no gene match: 7. CDR3 length: 15 residues. The chain's CDR3 is CASSSTSGSGETQYF. DNA of the CDR3: TGTGCCAGCAGCTCGACTAGCGGGTCCGGGGAGACCCAGTACTTC.

This clone was counted only a few times. The chain links TRBV2 to TRBJ1-1; 9 bases line up with TRBD1. There are 11 residues in the CDR3. CDR1 is SNHLY and CDR2 is FYNNEI in the germline V gene. The ends lost 8 bases at V and 12 bases at J; junction bases unmatched: 7. The CDR3 DNA sequence: TGTGCCAGCTGGCGGACAGGGGAAACTTTCTTT. This codes for CASWRTGETFF.

The gene calls are TRBV27 and TRBJ2-2; the D is unclear. V was clipped by 2 bases and J by 5 bases, with 9 bases between them. This CDR3 spans 14 amino acids. CDR1 and CDR2 from the germline V gene are MNHEY and SMNVEV (reference sequence). CDR3 bases: TGTGCCAGCAGTTTAAGAAGCCTGACCGGGGAGCTGTTTTTT. This sequence encodes CASSLRSLTGELFF.